The entry below describes one T cell receptor (beta chain). The antigen is unknown. The entirety of the isolated RNA underwent reverse transcription, so expressed TCRB transcripts were sequenced. Sequenced by immunoSEQ multiplex PCR; TCRdb stores in-frame clones only, minus some. The sample has around 290,000 clones; approximately 8% are singletons. By way of CD45RO/CCR7/CD25/CD127/CD95/CD27, the CD4+ regulatory, stem cell-like memory, central memory and naive cells were sorted. The record originates from a study of beta chain features in type 1 diabetes. Across the whole study: All of the samples together had 107,917,701 sorted cells examined.

The CDR3 loop spans 12 amino acids. The germline gives CDR1 SGHNT, CDR2 YYREEE (reference sequence). V lost 2 bases to trimming and J lost 5 bases, with 7 bases between them. Whole-study results and caveats: Fewer insertions but more deletions were seen at VDJ junctions in type 1 diabetes patients.

Sequencing used central memory CD4+ T cells from blood. The TCR was taken from a woman under 30 in good health. The chain employs TRBV5-4 and TRBJ1-1; D not certain. CDR3 bases: TGTGCCAGCAGCTTCCCGGCTACTGAAGCTTTCTTT. Translated: CASSFPATEAFF.